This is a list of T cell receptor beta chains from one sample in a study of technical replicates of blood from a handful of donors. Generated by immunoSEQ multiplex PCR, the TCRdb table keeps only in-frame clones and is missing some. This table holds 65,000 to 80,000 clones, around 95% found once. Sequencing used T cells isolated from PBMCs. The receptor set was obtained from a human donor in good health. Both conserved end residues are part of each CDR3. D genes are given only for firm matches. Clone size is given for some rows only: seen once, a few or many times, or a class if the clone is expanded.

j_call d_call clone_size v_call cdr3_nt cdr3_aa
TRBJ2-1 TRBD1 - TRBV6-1 TGTGCCAGCAGTAAGCGACAGGGGAACTGGGATGAGCAGTTCTTC CASSKRQGNWDEQFF
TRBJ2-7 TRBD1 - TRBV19 TGTGCCAGTAGTATAAGAGGACAGGGGGACTACGAGCAGTACTTC CASSIRGQGDYEQYF
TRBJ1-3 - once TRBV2 TGTGCCAGCAGTTACACGGTCGGGGAAAACACCATATATTTT CASSYTVGENTIYF
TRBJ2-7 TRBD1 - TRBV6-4 TGTGCCAGCAGTTATAGGGGGCTCTTGAAACAGCAGTACTTC CASSYRGLLKQQYF
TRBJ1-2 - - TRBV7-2 TGTGCCAGCAGCCGCATACAGGGATTCGATGGCTACACCTTC CASSRIQGFDGYTF
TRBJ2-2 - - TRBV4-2 TGTGCCAGCAGCCAAGAACCCGGCGGGGAGCTGTTTTTT CASSQEPGGELFF
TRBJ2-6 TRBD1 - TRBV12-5 TGTGCTAGTGGTCTTCAGGGGGCTGGGGCCAACGTCCTGACTTTC CASGLQGAGANVLTF
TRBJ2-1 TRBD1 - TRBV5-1 TGCGCCAGCAGCAGGACAGGTGACAATGAGCAGTTCTTC CASSRTGDNEQFF
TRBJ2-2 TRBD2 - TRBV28 TGTGCCAGCAGTTTAGGGACTAGCGGGAGCACCGGGGAGCTGTTTTTT CASSLGTSGSTGELFF
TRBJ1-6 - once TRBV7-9 TGTGCCACCCACCAGGGGACCTATAATTCACCCCTCCACTTT CATHQGTYNSPLHF
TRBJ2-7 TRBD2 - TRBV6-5 TGTGCCAGCAGTTACGGACTAGCGGGGGCCTACGAGCAGTACTTC CASSYGLAGAYEQYF
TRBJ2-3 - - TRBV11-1 TGTGCCAGCAGCCAGACTGGCACCACAGATACGCAGTATTTT CASSQTGTTDTQYF
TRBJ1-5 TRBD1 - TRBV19 TGTGCCAGTAGTCCTCAGGGGGGCAATCAGCCCCAGCATTTT CASSPQGGNQPQHF
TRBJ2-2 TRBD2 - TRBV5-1 TGCGCCAGCAGCTTGGCCGGACTAGCGGGGGGCCCGTACCAGTCGAACACCGGGGAGCTGTTTTTT CASSLAGLAGGPYQSNTGELFF
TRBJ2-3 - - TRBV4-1 TGCGCCAGCAGCCAAGGGGCCGCGCGCACAGATACGCAGTATTTT CASSQGAARTDTQYF
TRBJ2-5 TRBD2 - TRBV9 TGTGCCAGCAGCGTAGGTCTAGCGGGAAACCCCCAAGAGACCCAGTACTTC CASSVGLAGNPQETQYF
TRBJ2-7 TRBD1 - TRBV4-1 TGCGCCAGCAGCCAAACCGACAGGGCCGGGTACGAGCAGTACTTC CASSQTDRAGYEQYF
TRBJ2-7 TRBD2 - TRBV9 TGTGCCAGCAGCGAGACTAGCGGCCCCTACGAGCAGTACTTC CASSETSGPYEQYF
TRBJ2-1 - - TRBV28 TGTGCCAGCAGTAACTTGGTGAGCTCCTACAATGAGCAGTTCTTC CASSNLVSSYNEQFF
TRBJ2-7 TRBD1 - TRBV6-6 TGTGCCAGCAGTTACCGGGACAGGGCCTACGAGCAGTACTTC CASSYRDRAYEQYF
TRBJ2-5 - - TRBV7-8 TGTGCCAGCAGCCGCAACGGCGGGGAAGAGACCCAGTACTTC CASSRNGGEETQYF
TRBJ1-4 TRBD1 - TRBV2 TGTGCCAGCAGAAGAGTGGGGGACAGATCCAATGAAAAACTGTTTTTT CASRRVGDRSNEKLFF
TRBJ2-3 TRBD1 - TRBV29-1 TGCAGCGCTTGGACAGGGGAAGATACGCAGTATTTT CSAWTGEDTQYF
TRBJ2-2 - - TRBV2 TGTGCCAGCAGCAACAGTGCCGCGAACACCGGGGAGCTGTTTTTT CASSNSAANTGELFF
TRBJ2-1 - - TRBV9 TGTGCCAGCAGCGTGGGAACCAGGGGGGATGAGCAGTTCTTC CASSVGTRGDEQFF
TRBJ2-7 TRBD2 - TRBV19 TGTGCCAGTAGTCCACTAGCGGGAGGACCAAGCTCCTACGAGCAGTACTTC CASSPLAGGPSSYEQYF
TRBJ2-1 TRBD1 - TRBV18 TGTGCCAGCTCAGCCGGGACAGGGGGCTACAATGAGCAGTTCTTC CASSAGTGGYNEQFF
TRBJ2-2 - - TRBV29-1 TGCAGCGTTATGGGGCAGGACACCGGGGAGCTGTTTTTT CSVMGQDTGELFF
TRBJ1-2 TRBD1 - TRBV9 TGTGCCAGCAGCGTGACAGGGAGCTTGGGTTGGTACACCTTC CASSVTGSLGWYTF
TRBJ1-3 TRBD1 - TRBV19 TGTGCCAGTAGTCCCGGACAGGGTTACGGAAACACCATATATTTT CASSPGQGYGNTIYF
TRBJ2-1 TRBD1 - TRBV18 TGTGCCAGCTCGACAGGGGTAAGCTCCTACAATGAGCAGTTCTTC CASSTGVSSYNEQFF
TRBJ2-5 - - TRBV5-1 TGCGCCAGCAGGTCGTTCTCCAGGGGGACTCAAGAGACCCAGTACTTC CASRSFSRGTQETQYF
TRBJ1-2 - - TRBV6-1 TGTGCCACACACTACGCCTATGGCTACACCTTC CATHYAYGYTF
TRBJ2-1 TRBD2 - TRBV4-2 TGTGCCAGCAGCCAAGCCGGGGGGGGCCCCAGGGATGAGCAGTTCTTC CASSQAGGGPRDEQFF
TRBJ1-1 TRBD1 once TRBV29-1 TGCAGCGTAACAGGGGGCAGGCGAAACACTGAAGCTTTCTTT CSVTGGRRNTEAFF
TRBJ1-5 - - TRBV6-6 TGTGCCAGCAGAACCAGGTTTAATCAGCCCCAGCATTTT CASRTRFNQPQHF
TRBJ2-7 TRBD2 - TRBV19 TGTGCCAGTAGTACAGCCTCAGCGGGAGAAGCCTACGAGCAGTACTTC CASSTASAGEAYEQYF
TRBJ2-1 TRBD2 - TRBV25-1 TGTGCCAGCAGTGAACCACAGCGGGAGCTAGAAGAGCAGTTCTTC CASSEPQRELEEQFF
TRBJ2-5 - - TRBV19 TGTGCCAGTAAAGGAGGGGTCCAAGAGACCCAGTACTTC CASKGGVQETQYF
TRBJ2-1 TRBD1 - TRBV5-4 TGTGCCAGCAGCTTGACAGGGGGTACACAATATGAGCAGTTCTTC CASSLTGGTQYEQFF
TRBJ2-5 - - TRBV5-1 TGCGCCAGCAGCTCGGGGGACTTTGGACAAGAGACCCAGTACTTC CASSSGDFGQETQYF
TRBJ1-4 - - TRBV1 TGCACCAGCAGCCTCGGCAGGAAAAGTGAAAAACTGTTTTTT CTSSLGRKSEKLFF
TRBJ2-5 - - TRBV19 TGTGCCAGTAGTCCCGCCTCTTTCGCGGGAAGTTCCTTTGGAGGGGAGACCCAGTACTTC CASSPASFAGSSFGGETQYF
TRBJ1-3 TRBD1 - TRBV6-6 TGTGCCAGCAGACGACAGGGGGCTACTGGAAACACCATATATTTT CASRRQGATGNTIYF
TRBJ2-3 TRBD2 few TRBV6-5 TGTGCCAGCAGTTACCGGCGTCTAGCGGGCACAGATACGCAGTATTTT CASSYRRLAGTDTQYF
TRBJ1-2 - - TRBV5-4 TGTGCCAGCAGCCCCACGTTGCAGGGGAACTATGGCTACACCTTC CASSPTLQGNYGYTF
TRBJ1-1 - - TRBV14 TGTGCCAGCAGCCCCTGGGGGGGGAGGAACACTGAAGCTTTCTTT CASSPWGGRNTEAFF
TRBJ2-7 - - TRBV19 TGTGCCAGTACCGACGGCGGGGGCACAGACTACGAGCAGTACTTC CASTDGGGTDYEQYF
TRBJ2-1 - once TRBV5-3 TGTGCCAGAAGCTCGGGCAGGGGAGCCTACAATGAGCAGTTCTTC CARSSGRGAYNEQFF
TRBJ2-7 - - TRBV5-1 TGCGCCAGCGGACTATCTGGGGGTCGGAGCTACGAGCAGTACTTC CASGLSGGRSYEQYF